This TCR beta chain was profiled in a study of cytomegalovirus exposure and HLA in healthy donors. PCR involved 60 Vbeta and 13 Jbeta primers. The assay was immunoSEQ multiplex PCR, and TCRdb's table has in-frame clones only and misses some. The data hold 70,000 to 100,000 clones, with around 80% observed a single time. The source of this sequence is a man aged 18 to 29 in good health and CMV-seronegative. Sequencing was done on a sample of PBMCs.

The CDR3 nucleotides are TGTGCCTGGGGGAGAGGGGACACAGGGGGTGAAAAACTGTTTTTT. It specifies CAWGRGDTGGEKLFF. J is TRBJ1-4 and V is TRBV30; TRBD1 matches 8 bases. This CDR3 spans 15 amino acids. V dropped 5 bases and J dropped 7; count of bases not matched to a gene: 12. The germline gives CDR1 GTSNPN, CDR2 SVGIG (reference sequence).